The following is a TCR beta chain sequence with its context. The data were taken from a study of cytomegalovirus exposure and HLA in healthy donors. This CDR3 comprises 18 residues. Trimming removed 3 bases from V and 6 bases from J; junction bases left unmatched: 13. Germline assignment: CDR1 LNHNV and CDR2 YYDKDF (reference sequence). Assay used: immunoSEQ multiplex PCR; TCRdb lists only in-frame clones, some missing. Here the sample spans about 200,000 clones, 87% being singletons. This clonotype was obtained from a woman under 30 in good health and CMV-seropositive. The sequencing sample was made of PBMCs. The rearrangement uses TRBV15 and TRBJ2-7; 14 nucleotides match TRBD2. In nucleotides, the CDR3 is TGTGCCACCAGCAGGGTTCTCACCGGGACTAGCGGGAGTAGCGAGCAGTACTTC. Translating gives CATSRVLTGTSGSSEQYF. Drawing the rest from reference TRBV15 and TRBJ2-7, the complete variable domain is DAMVIQNPRYQVTQFGKPVTLSCSQTLNHNVMYWYQQKSSQAPKLLFHYYDKDFNNEADTPDNFQSRRPNTSFCFLDIRSPGLGDTAMYLCATSRVLTGTSGSSEQYFGPGTRLTVT.